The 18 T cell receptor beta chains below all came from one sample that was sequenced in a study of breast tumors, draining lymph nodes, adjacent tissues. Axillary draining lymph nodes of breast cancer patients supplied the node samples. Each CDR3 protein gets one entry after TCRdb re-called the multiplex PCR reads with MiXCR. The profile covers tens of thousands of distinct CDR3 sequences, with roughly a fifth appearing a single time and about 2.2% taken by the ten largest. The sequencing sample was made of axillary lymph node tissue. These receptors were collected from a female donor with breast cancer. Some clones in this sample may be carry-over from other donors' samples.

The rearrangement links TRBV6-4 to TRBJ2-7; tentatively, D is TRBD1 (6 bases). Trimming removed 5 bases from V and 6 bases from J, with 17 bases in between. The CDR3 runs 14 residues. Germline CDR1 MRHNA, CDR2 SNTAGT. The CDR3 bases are TGTGCCAGCAGTCACTTGGGGGCCTGGCGCGAGCAGTACTTC. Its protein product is CASSHLGAWREQYF.

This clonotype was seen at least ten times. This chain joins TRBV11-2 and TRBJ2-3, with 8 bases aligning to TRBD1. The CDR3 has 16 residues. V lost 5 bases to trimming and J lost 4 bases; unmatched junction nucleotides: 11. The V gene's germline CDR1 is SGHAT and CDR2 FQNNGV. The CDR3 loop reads CASSPERTGIPDTQYF. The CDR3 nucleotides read TGTGCCAGCAGCCCCGAACGGACAGGGATCCCAGATACGCAGTATTTT.

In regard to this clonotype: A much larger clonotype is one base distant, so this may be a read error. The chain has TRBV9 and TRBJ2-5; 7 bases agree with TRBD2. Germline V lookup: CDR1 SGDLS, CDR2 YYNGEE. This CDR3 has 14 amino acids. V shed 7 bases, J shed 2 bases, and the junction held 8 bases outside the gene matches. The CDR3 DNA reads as TGTGCCAGCCGAGGGGACTATTCACAAGAGACCCAGTACTTC. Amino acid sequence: CASRGDYSQETQYF.

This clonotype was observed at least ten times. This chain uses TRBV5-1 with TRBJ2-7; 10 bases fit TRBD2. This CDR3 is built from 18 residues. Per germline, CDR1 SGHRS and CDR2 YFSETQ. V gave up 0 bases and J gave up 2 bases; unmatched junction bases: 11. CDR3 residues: CASSLDLAGVLGPYEQYF. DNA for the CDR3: TGCGCCAGCAGCTTGGATCTAGCGGGAGTCCTCGGGCCCTACGAGCAGTACTTC. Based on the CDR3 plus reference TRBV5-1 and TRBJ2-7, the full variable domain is KAGVTQTPRYLIKTRGQQVTLSCSPISGHRSVSWYQQTPGQGLQFLFEYFSETQRNKGNFPGRFSGRQFSNSRSEMNVSTLELGDSALYLCASSLDLAGVLGPYEQYFGPGTRLTVT.

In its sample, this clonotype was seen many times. CDR3 bases: TGTGCCAGCAGTGAACACGGGACGAACACCGGGGAGCTGTTTTTT. Protein product: CASSEHGTNTGELFF. This chain links TRBV2 with TRBJ2-2, with D perhaps TRBD2 (5 bases). V lost 2 bases and J 0 bases, leaving 7 bases between the germline ends. Germline-derived CDR1 and CDR2 are SNHLY and FYNNEI. This CDR3 contains 15 residues.

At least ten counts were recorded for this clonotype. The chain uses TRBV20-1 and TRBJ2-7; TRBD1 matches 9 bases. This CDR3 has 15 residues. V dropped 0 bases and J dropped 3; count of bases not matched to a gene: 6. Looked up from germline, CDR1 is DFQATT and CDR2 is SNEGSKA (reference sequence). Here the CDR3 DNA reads TGCAGTGCTAGAGATCGGAGACAGGGGGGCTACGAGCAGTACTTC. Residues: CSARDRRQGGYEQYF.

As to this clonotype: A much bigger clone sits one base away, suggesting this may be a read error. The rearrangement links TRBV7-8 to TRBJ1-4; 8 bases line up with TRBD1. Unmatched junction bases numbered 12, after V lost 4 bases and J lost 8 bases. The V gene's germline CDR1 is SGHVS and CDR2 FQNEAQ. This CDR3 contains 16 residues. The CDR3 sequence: CASSSPRTGSIEKLFF. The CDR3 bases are TGTGCCAGCAGCTCACCCCGGACAGGGTCGATAGAAAAACTGTTTTTT.

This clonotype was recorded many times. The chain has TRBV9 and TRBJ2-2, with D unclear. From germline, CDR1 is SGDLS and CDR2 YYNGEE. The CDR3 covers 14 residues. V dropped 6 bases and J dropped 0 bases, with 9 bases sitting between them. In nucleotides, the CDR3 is TGTGCCAGCACTTTTGGGACGAACACCGGGGAGCTGTTTTTT. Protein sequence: CASTFGTNTGELFF.

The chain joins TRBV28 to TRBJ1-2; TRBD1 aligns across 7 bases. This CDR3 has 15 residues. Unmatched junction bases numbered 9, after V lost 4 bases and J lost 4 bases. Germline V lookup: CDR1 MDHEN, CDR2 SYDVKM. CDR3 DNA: TGTGCCAGCAGTTCGACAGGGTATGGGGGCTATGGCTACACCTTC. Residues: CASSSTGYGGYGYTF.

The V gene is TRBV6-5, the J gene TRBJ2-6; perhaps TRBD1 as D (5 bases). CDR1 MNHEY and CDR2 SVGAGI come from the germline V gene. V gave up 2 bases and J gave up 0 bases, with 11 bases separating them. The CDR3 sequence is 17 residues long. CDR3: CASSYTYRSSGANVLTF. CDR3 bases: TGTGCCAGCAGTTACACCTACAGGAGCTCTGGGGCCAACGTCCTGACTTTC.

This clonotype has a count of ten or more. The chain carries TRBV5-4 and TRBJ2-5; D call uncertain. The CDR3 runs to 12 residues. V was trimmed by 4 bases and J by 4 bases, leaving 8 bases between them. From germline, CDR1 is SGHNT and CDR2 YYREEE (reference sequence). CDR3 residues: CASSPWGETQYF. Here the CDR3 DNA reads TGTGCCAGCAGCCCATGGGGAGAGACCCAGTACTTC. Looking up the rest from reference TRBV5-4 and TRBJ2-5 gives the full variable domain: ETGVTQSPTHLIKTRGQQVTLRCSSQSGHNTVSWYQQALGQGPQFIFQYYREEENGRGNFPPRFSGLQFPNYSSELNVNALELDDSALYLCASSPWGETQYFGPGTRLLVL.

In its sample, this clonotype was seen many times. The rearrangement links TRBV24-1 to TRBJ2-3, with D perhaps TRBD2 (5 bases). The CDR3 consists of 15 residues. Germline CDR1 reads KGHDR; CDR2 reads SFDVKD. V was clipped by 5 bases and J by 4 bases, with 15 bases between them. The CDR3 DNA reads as TGTGCCACCAGTGTGGGCAGTGGGAGCTCAGATACGCAGTATTTT. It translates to CATSVGSGSSDTQYF.

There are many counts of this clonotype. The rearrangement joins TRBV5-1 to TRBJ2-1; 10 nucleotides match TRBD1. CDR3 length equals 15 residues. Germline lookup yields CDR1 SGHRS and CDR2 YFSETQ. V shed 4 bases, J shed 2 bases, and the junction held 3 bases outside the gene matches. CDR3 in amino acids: CASSPGQGTYNEQFF. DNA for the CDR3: TGCGCCAGCAGCCCGGGACAGGGGACCTACAATGAGCAGTTCTTC.

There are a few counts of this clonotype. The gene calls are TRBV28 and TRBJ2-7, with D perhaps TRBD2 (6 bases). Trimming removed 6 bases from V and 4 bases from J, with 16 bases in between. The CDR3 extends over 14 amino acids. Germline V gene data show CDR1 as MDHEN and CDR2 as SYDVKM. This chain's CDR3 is CASRGTSLFYEQYF. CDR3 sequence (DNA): TGTGCCAGCAGGGGGACTTCGCTCTTTTACGAGCAGTACTTC.

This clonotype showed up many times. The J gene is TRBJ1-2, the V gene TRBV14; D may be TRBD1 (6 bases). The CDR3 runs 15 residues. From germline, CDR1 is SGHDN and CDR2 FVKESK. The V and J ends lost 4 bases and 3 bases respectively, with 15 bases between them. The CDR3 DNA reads TGTGCCAGCAGCCGAACACAGGGAACCGACTATGGCTACACCTTC. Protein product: CASSRTQGTDYGYTF.

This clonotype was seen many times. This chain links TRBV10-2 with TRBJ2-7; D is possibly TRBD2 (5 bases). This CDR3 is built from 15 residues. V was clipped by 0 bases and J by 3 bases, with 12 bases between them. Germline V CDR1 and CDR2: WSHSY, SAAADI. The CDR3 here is CASSESRTLYYEQYF. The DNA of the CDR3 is TGCGCCAGCAGTGAGTCTAGGACTCTTTACTACGAGCAGTACTTC.

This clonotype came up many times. CDR3: CASSLVTSGQDNEQFF. CDR3 sequence (DNA): TGTGCCAGCAGCTTGGTCACTAGCGGACAGGACAATGAGCAGTTCTTC. This chain joins TRBV5-4 and TRBJ2-1, with D possibly TRBD2 on 8 matching bases. Germline loops: CDR1 SGHNT, CDR2 YYREEE (reference sequence). The CDR3 has 16 amino acids. With 0 bases removed from V and 5 bases from J, the gap between germline ends came to 15 bases. Combining the CDR3 with reference TRBV5-4 and TRBJ2-1 gives the whole variable domain ETGVTQSPTHLIKTRGQQVTLRCSSQSGHNTVSWYQQALGQGPQFIFQYYREEENGRGNFPPRFSGLQFPNYSSELNVNALELDDSALYLCASSLVTSGQDNEQFFGPGTRLTVL.

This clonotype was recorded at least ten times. DNA of the CDR3: TGCAGTGCTAGAGCCCTGGACAACACAGATACGCAGTATTTT. Its protein product is CSARALDNTDTQYF. The chain recombines TRBV20-1 with TRBJ2-3, with a weak D call TRBD1 (5 bases). V was trimmed by 1 base and J by 2 bases, leaving 10 bases between them. The V gene's germline CDR1 is DFQATT and CDR2 SNEGSKA (reference sequence). CDR3 size: 14 residues.